Described below is a single T cell receptor beta chain sequence and its context. This sample was taken from a study of cytomegalovirus exposure and HLA in healthy donors. The primer mix had 60 Vbeta and 13 Jbeta primers. This table comes from immunoSEQ multiplex PCR, and its TCRdb copy is limited to in-frame clones, with some not included. The table for this sample gives some 70,000 clones. Deletions cut 3 bases from V and 4 bases from J, with 15 bases between. CDR1 MDHEN and CDR2 SYDVKM come from the germline V gene. CDR3 size: 16 residues. This clonotype was obtained from a female donor in good health and CMV-seropositive. The sequenced material came from PBMCs. This chain uses TRBV28 with TRBJ2-2; possibly TRBD1 for D (7 bases). Here the CDR3 reads CASSLEGQLVTGELFF. As DNA, the CDR3 is TGTGCCAGCAGTTTGGAGGGACAGCTGGTCACCGGGGAGCTGTTTTTT.